The 19 T cell receptor beta chains given below trace back to one sample, sequenced in a study of T cell clonotyping in hematopoietic cell transplantation. Repertoires were generated with immunoSEQ multiplex PCR, while TCRdb's copy carries only in-frame clones and drops some. The table lists around 9,000 clones, roughly four fifths of them singletons, with 45% to 60% in the top ten. The starting material was PBMCs, obtained at the time of graft-versus-host disease after allogeneic stem cell transplant. All receptors come from a male patient between 60 and 69 years old who had an allogeneic stem cell transplant from an unrelated donor, so the T cells may come from the graft donor. Some clones in this sample may be carry-over from other donors' samples.

The chain uses TRBV11-2 and TRBJ1-6; possible D gene TRBD1, 6 bases. This CDR3 has 14 amino acids. V was shortened by 4 bases and J by 6 bases, with 10 bases between the two germline ends. CDR1 and CDR2 from the germline V gene are SGHAT and FQNNGV. CDR3 sequence: CASSSTGPNSPLHF. In nucleotides, the CDR3 is TGTGCCAGCAGCTCGACAGGCCCTAATTCACCCCTCCACTTT.

V is TRBV5-8 and J is TRBJ1-1; D remains ambiguous. Germline V lookup: CDR1 SGHTS, CDR2 YDEGEE. The CDR3 extends over 13 amino acids. Trimming took 4 bases from V and 8 from J, leaving 15 bases between them. The CDR3 DNA reads TGTGCCAGCAGCCCCGCGGAGTTCACCGAAGCTTTCTTT. Translation: CASSPAEFTEAFF.

The chain is built from TRBV19 and TRBJ2-3; D is uncertain. The V end lost 6 bases, the J end lost 2 bases, and 9 bases lay between the germline ends. This CDR3 spans 13 amino acids. Looked up from germline, CDR1 is LNHDA and CDR2 is SQIVND (reference sequence). CDR3 amino acids: CASRWSNTDTQYF. The CDR3 DNA reads as TGTGCCAGTAGATGGTCTAACACAGATACGCAGTATTTT.

This chain joins TRBV10-3 and TRBJ1-3; D remains unclear. V shed 0 bases and J shed 3 bases, with 15 bases lying between them. CDR3 length: 17 residues. Germline lookup yields CDR1 ENHRY and CDR2 SYGVKD. The CDR3 bases are TGTGCCATCAGTGAGTCCCCGCAGACATCGGGTGGAAACACCATATATTTT. This translates into CAISESPQTSGGNTIYF.

This clone was observed a few times. The chain links TRBV5-1 to TRBJ1-1, with D possibly being TRBD1 (5 bases). The CDR3 has 14 residues. V gave up 2 bases and J gave up 2 bases, with 10 bases separating them. Germline loops: CDR1 SGHRS, CDR2 YFSETQ. CDR3 sequence: CASSFLQVNTEAFF. CDR3 nucleotides: TGCGCCAGCAGCTTTTTACAGGTCAACACTGAAGCTTTCTTT.

The rearrangement uses TRBV5-4 and TRBJ2-3; unclear D gene. Germline V CDR1 and CDR2: SGHNT, YYREEE (reference sequence). Deletions cut 0 bases from V and 3 bases from J, with 8 bases between. The CDR3 totals 14 residues. The CDR3 DNA follows: TGTGCCAGCAGCTTGGCGGCGCTGACAGATACGCAGTATTTT. The encoded protein is CASSLAALTDTQYF.

V gene TRBV6-5 combines with J gene TRBJ1-4; D is unresolved. CDR1 is MNHEY and CDR2 is SVGAGI in the germline V gene. Deletions cut 5 bases from V and 8 bases from J, with 18 bases between. The CDR3 contains 15 residues. The CDR3 spells CASSNGGSLGEKLFF. CDR3 bases: TGTGCCAGCAGTAACGGTGGTTCTCTTGGGGAAAAACTGTTTTTT.

The V and J genes are TRBV4-2 and TRBJ2-1; 8 bases are a match to TRBD2. This CDR3 has 18 residues. V shed 0 bases and J 6 bases; nucleotides not matched to a gene: 13. Germline-derived CDR1 and CDR2 are LGHNA and YNFKEQ. The CDR3 loop reads CASSQDQGSGASSNEQFF. CDR3 in DNA: TGTGCCAGCAGCCAAGATCAGGGTAGCGGGGCCTCGAGCAATGAGCAGTTCTTC.

This sequence joins TRBV5-6 and TRBJ2-7, with a tentative D call TRBD1 (6 bases). This CDR3 region has 14 residues. In germline, CDR1 is SGHDT, CDR2 YYEEEE. V was clipped by 3 bases and J by 2 bases, with 12 bases between them. The DNA of the CDR3 is TGTGCCAGCAGCTCCAGGGGTAGGACCTACGAGCAGTACTTC. Residues: CASSSRGRTYEQYF. Complete variable domain (other parts from reference TRBV5-6 and TRBJ2-7): DAGVTQSPTHLIKTRGQQVTLRCSPKSGHDTVSWYQQALGQGPQFIFQYYEEEERQRGNFPDRFSGHQFPNYSSELNVNALLLGDSALYLCASSSRGRTYEQYFGPGTRLTVT.

This clone was detected only once. This sequence joins TRBV7-8 and TRBJ1-1; D may be TRBD1 (5 bases). In germline, CDR1 is SGHVS, CDR2 FQNEAQ. The CDR3 contains 14 residues. V was clipped by 10 bases and J by 0 bases, with 15 bases between them. This CDR3 reads CATSLGGVNTEAFF. The CDR3, as DNA: TGTGCCACATCACTTGGGGGGGTGAACACTGAAGCTTTCTTT.

V and J are TRBV6-6 and TRBJ1-5; maybe TRBD1 (5 bases). The germline V and J ends were trimmed by 3 bases and 6 bases, with 9 bases remaining between them. CDR1 is MNHNY and CDR2 is SVGAGI in the germline V gene (reference sequence). The CDR3 consists of 13 residues. CDR3 bases: TGTGCCAGCAGTTATGGTAGGGGTCAGCCCCAGCATTTT. Translating gives CASSYGRGQPQHF.

J is TRBJ2-6 and V is TRBV29-1; the match to TRBD1 covers 7 bases. The CDR3 length is 15 residues. In germline, CDR1 is SQVTM, CDR2 ANQGSEA. J was trimmed by 0 bases and V by 7 bases; bases with no gene match: 6. The CDR3 coding sequence is TGCAGCGCCAGACAGGGTTCCTCTGGGGCCAACGTCCTGACTTTC. Amino acid sequence: CSARQGSSGANVLTF.

V usage is TRBV19 and J usage is TRBJ1-2; 8 nucleotides align to TRBD1. The CDR3 spans 12 residues. V shed 9 bases and J 2 bases; nucleotides not matched to a gene: 2. Germline values: CDR1 LNHDA, CDR2 SQIVND (reference sequence). In nucleotides, the CDR3 is TGTGCCAGCAGGGACAGGAACTATGGCTACACCTTC. Translation: CASRDRNYGYTF.

V gene TRBV27 combines with J gene TRBJ2-6; D unclear. Between the trimmed V and J ends, which lost 3 bases and 0 bases, there was a span of 3 bases. The CDR3 covers 14 residues. CDR1 is MNHEY and CDR2 is SMNVEV in the germline V gene (reference sequence). Here the CDR3 reads CASSFLSGANVLTF. CDR3 sequence (DNA): TGTGCCAGCAGTTTTCTCTCTGGGGCCAACGTCCTGACTTTC.

This clone is large by share. V gene TRBV19 combines with J gene TRBJ1-1; D is possibly TRBD1 (6 bases). CDR3 length equals 12 residues. Germline assignment: CDR1 LNHDA and CDR2 SQIVND (reference sequence). Trimming took 6 bases from V and 7 from J, leaving 12 bases between them. CDR3: CASSQQGIEAFF. CDR3 in DNA: TGTGCCAGTAGCCAACAGGGAATTGAAGCTTTCTTT.

The chain joins TRBV5-1 to TRBJ1-2; TRBD1 matches 8 bases. Germline loops: CDR1 SGHRS, CDR2 YFSETQ. V gave up 4 bases and J gave up 3 bases; unmatched junction bases: 5. The CDR3 runs to 14 residues. The chain's CDR3 is CASSLLGQDYGYTF. Here the CDR3 DNA reads TGCGCCAGCAGCCTACTGGGACAGGACTATGGCTACACCTTC. Variable domain in full (rest from reference TRBV5-1 and TRBJ1-2): KAGVTQTPRYLIKTRGQQVTLSCSPISGHRSVSWYQQTPGQGLQFLFEYFSETQRNKGNFPGRFSGRQFSNSRSEMNVSTLELGDSALYLCASSLLGQDYGYTFGSGTRLTVV.

This chain uses TRBV6-5 with TRBJ2-7; 8 bases agree with TRBD1. The length of the CDR3 is 13 residues. V lost 4 bases and J lost 5; bases outside the gene matches: 4. Germline V gives CDR1 MNHEY, CDR2 SVGAGI. The CDR3 DNA sequence: TGTGCCAGCAGTTCCTCGGACAGGGACGAGCAGTACTTC. The encoded protein is CASSSSDRDEQYF.

The chain joins TRBV6-6 to TRBJ2-7; 8 bases align to TRBD2. This CDR3 region has 15 residues. Germline CDR1 and CDR2: MNHNY and SVGAGI (reference sequence). The J segment lost 6 bases and the V segment lost 1 base, leaving 8 bases of the junction unmatched. The CDR3 sequence: CASSYLAAGVPEQYF. In DNA, the CDR3 is TGTGCCAGCAGTTACTTGGCAGCGGGGGTTCCCGAGCAGTACTTC.

The chain couples TRBV2 to TRBJ2-7; a possible D gene is TRBD2 (5 bases). The CDR3 consists of 14 residues. Between the trimmed V and J ends, which lost 0 bases and 3 bases, there was a span of 9 bases. The V gene's germline CDR1 is SNHLY and CDR2 FYNNEI. The DNA for the CDR3 is TGTGCCAGCAGTGAAGCCGGGGTTGACTACGAGCAGTACTTC. The encoded protein is CASSEAGVDYEQYF.